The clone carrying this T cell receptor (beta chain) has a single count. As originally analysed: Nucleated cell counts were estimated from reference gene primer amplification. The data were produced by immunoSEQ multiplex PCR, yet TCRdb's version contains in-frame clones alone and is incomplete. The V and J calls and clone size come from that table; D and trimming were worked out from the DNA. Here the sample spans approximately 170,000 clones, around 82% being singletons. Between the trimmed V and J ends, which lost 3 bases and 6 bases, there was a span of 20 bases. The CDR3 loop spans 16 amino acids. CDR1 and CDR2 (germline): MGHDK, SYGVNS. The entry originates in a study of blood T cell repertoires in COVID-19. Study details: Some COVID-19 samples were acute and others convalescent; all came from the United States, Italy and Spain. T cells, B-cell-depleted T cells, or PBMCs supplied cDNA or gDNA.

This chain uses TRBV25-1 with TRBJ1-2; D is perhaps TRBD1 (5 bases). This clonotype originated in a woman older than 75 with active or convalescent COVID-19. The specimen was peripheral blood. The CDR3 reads CASSDLSRGEADGYTF. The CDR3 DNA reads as TGTGCCAGCAGTGATCTTTCCCGGGGGGAGGCAGATGGCTACACCTTC.